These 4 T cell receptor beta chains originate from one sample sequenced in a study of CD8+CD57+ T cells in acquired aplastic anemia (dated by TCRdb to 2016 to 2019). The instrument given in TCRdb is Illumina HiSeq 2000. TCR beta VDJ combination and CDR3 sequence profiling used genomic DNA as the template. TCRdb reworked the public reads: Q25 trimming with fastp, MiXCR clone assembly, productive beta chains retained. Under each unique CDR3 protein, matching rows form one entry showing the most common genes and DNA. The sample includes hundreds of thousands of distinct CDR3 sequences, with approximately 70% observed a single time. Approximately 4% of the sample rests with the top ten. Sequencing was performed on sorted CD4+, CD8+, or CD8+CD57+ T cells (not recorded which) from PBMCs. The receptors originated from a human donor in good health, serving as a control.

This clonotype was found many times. CDR3 nucleotides: TGTGCCAGCAGGACCCAGGGACAGGGGGCAATTCGCAATCAGCCCCAGCATTTT. Its translation is CASRTQGQGAIRNQPQHF. The chain couples TRBV6-1 to TRBJ1-5; 12 bases fit TRBD1. The length of the CDR3 is 18 residues. V was clipped by 6 bases and J by 2 bases; unmatched bases: 11. Germline CDR1 is MNHNS and CDR2 is SASEGT.

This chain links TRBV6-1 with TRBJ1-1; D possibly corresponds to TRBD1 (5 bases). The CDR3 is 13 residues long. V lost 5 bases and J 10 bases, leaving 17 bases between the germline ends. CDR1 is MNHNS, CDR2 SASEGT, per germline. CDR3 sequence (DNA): TGTGCCAGCAGTCAGACACGGGACCTCGGAGCTTTCTTT. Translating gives CASSQTRDLGAFF.

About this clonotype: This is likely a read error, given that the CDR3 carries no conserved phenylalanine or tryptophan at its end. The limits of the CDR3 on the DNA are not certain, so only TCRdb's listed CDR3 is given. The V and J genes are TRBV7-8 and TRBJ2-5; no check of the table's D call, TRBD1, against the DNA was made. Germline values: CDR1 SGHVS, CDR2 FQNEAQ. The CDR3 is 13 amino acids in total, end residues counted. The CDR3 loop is CASSGNRADTEEL.

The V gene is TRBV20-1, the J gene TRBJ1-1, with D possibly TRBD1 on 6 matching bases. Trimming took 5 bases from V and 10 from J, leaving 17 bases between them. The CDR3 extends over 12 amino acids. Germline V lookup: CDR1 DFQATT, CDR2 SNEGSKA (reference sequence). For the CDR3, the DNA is TGCAGTGCTCACCACGCCATACAGGGAGCTTTCTTT. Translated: CSAHHAIQGAFF.